This entry lists 8 T cell receptor beta chains sequenced from one sample in a study of T cell responses to AZD1222 COVID-19 vaccine. TCRdb keeps only in-frame clones here, not all; method: immunoSEQ multiplex PCR. Here the sample spans 95,000 to 150,000 clones, roughly 90% being singletons. The sequencing used peripheral blood, collected on day 0 of AZD1222 vaccination. The receptor source for this set is an adult in good health.

The chain joins TRBV27 to TRBJ2-7, with no clear D. The germline V and J ends were trimmed by 6 bases and 0 bases, with 9 bases remaining between them. The length of the CDR3 is 13 residues. Per the germline V gene, CDR1 is MNHEY and CDR2 is SMNVEV (reference sequence). The CDR3 spells CASSHQSSYEQYF. CDR3 DNA: TGTGCCAGCAGCCATCAGAGCTCCTACGAGCAGTACTTC.

The chain carries TRBV2 and TRBJ2-1, with a tentative D call TRBD2 (6 bases). This CDR3 region has 14 residues. CDR1 SNHLY and CDR2 FYNNEI come from the germline V gene. Trimming stripped 3 bases from V and 8 bases from J, with 14 bases between. CDR3 sequence reads: CASSDNAREDEQFF. Here the CDR3 DNA reads TGTGCCAGCAGTGATAACGCAAGGGAGGATGAGCAGTTCTTC.

The rearrangement uses TRBV5-1 and TRBJ2-3; 9 bases fit TRBD2. Germline V CDR1 and CDR2: SGHRS, YFSETQ. The V gene end was trimmed by 4 bases and the J gene end by 6 bases; junction bases not matched to a gene: 6. This CDR3 region has 14 residues. CDR3 nucleotides: TGCGCCAGCAGCCTCGAGCGGGGGGCCGATACGCAGTATTTT. It codes for CASSLERGADTQYF.

V is TRBV15 and J is TRBJ2-7; 10 positions agree with TRBD1. V lost 4 bases and J lost 4; bases outside the gene matches: 4. Germline CDR1 is LNHNV and CDR2 is YYDKDF (reference sequence). This CDR3 region has 14 residues. The CDR3 nucleotides are TGTGCCACCAGCACGACAGGGGGCCGGTACGAGCAGTACTTC. This sequence encodes CATSTTGGRYEQYF.

The chain links TRBV7-2 to TRBJ2-6; D is possibly TRBD1 (6 bases). Per germline, CDR1 SGHTA and CDR2 FQGNSA. The V end lost 6 bases, the J end lost 1 base, and 10 bases lay between the germline ends. The CDR3 is 15 residues long. The CDR3 is CASRPGASGANVLTF. The CDR3 DNA sequence: TGTGCCAGCAGACCAGGGGCTTCTGGGGCCAACGTCCTGACTTTC.

This chain joins TRBV7-8 and TRBJ1-1; D unresolved. Germline lookup yields CDR1 SGHVS and CDR2 FQNEAQ. V lost 5 bases and J 2 bases, leaving 18 bases between the germline ends. This CDR3 comprises 16 residues. DNA of the CDR3: TGTGCCAGCAGCCCCACCCTAACACCTCGAAACACTGAAGCTTTCTTT. It codes for CASSPTLTPRNTEAFF.

CDR3 DNA sequence: TGTGCCAGCTCATCCAGGAAGGGGACTAGCGGAACAGATACGCAGTATTTT. It specifies CASSSRKGTSGTDTQYF. This chain uses TRBV18 with TRBJ2-3; 11 positions match TRBD2. This CDR3 has 17 residues. V shed 5 bases, J shed 3 bases, and the junction held 10 bases outside the gene matches. Germline-derived CDR1 and CDR2 are KGHSH and LQKENI.

The chain combines TRBV6-5 with TRBJ1-2; a weak D match, TRBD1 (5 bases). Trimming took off 6 bases at V and 3 bases at J, with 14 bases between the two ends. From germline, CDR1 is MNHEY and CDR2 SVGAGI. The CDR3 has 14 residues. The DNA of the CDR3 is TGTGCCAGCAGGGGGACCGTTTATGACTATGGCTACACCTTC. Translating it yields CASRGTVYDYGYTF.